The 32 T cell receptor beta chains below come from one sample, sequenced in a study of T cells after yellow fever vaccination. TCRdb processed the 5' RACE reads anew with MiXCR; each CDR3 protein has one entry. The sample holds nearly 350,000 distinct CDR3 sequences; around 8.1% are singletons and the top ten take approximately 16%. The specimen was PBMCs, collected more than 40 days after the first yellow fever vaccination. These receptors were collected from a young man who received the YFV17D yellow fever vaccine.

This clonotype appeared a few times. V usage is TRBV28 and J usage is TRBJ1-2; tentative D call: TRBD1 (6 bases). The germline CDR1 and CDR2 sequences are MDHEN and SYDVKM. Trimming took off 5 bases at V and 2 bases at J, with 18 bases between the two ends. The CDR3 runs to 16 residues. CDR3 sequence (DNA): TGTGCCAGCAGTCTAGCCGGGGACAAGGCCAACTATGGCTACACCTTC. Protein: CASSLAGDKANYGYTF.

This clonotype was picked up a small number of times. This chain links TRBV5-6 with TRBJ1-2; D may be TRBD1 (6 bases). Germline V lookup: CDR1 SGHDT, CDR2 YYEEEE. The V end was cut by 6 bases, the J end by 4 bases, with 16 bases between. This CDR3 spans 14 amino acids. The CDR3 nucleotides read TGTGCCAGCAAACATGGAGGACAGAGCTATGGCTACACCTTC. Its protein product is CASKHGGQSYGYTF.

This clonotype was counted only a few times. V usage is TRBV2 and J usage is TRBJ2-7; TRBD2 matches 8 bases. Losses at the gene ends were 4 bases for V and 6 bases for J; bases not matched to a gene: 5. The CDR3 contains 13 residues. CDR1 SNHLY and CDR2 FYNNEI come from the germline V gene. The chain's CDR3 is CASSVETSAEQYV. DNA for the CDR3: TGTGCCAGCAGTGTGGAGACTAGCGCCGAGCAGTACGTC.

The CDR3 DNA reads as TGCGCCAGCAGCTTGGTTGACACGACCTACGAGCAGTACTTC. It codes for CASSLVDTTYEQYF. The chain joins TRBV5-1 to TRBJ2-7, with D hard to call. V lost 0 bases, J lost 2 bases, and 9 bases lay in between. Germline lookup yields CDR1 SGHRS and CDR2 YFSETQ. The CDR3 sequence is 14 residues long.

This clonotype turned up a few times. Here the CDR3 DNA reads TGCGCCAGCAGCGGGGGTGAGGACACAGATACGCAGTATTTT. It encodes CASSGGEDTDTQYF. The chain carries TRBV5-1 and TRBJ2-3, with D perhaps matching TRBD1 or TRBD2 (5 bases each). In germline, CDR1 is SGHRS, CDR2 YFSETQ. Trimming took 4 bases from V and 2 from J, leaving 11 bases between them. The CDR3 has 14 amino acids.

The sample holds a few counts of this clonotype. V usage is TRBV12-3 or TRBV12-4 and J usage is TRBJ1-1; D is ambiguous. Trimming took 7 bases from V and 11 from J, leaving 23 bases between them. This CDR3 has 14 amino acids. The CDR3 spells CASTFERARGRAFF. The CDR3 region has the DNA TGTGCCAGCACCTTCGAAAGGGCCCGAGGTAGGGCTTTCTTT.

V gene TRBV6-1 combines with J gene TRBJ2-1, with 9 positions matching TRBD1. The CDR3 is 15 residues long. V gave up 3 bases and J gave up 9 bases; unmatched junction bases: 9. Germline-derived CDR1 and CDR2 are MNHNS and SASEGT. CDR3 sequence reads: CASSEDRGVLAEQFF. CDR3 coding DNA: TGTGCCAGCAGTGAGGACAGGGGCGTGCTGGCTGAGCAGTTCTTC.

This clonotype was counted a few times. V and J are TRBV5-1 and TRBJ2-5; maybe TRBD2 (5 bases). Trimming shortened V by 7 bases and J by 5 bases, and 15 bases separated the two germline ends. The CDR3 sequence is 13 residues long. CDR1 is SGHRS and CDR2 is YFSETQ in the germline V gene. This CDR3 reads CASYRGGMETQYF. The CDR3 coding sequence is TGCGCCAGCTACAGAGGAGGAATGGAGACCCAGTACTTC.

The table lists this clonotype with a few counts. The junction departs from germline at one end; a sequencing error may be responsible. The CDR3, as DNA: TGTGCTAGCAGCTTACGACAGGGGGCTAGAAGTGAGCAGTTCTTC. It codes for CASSLRQGARSEQFF. V usage is TRBV7-7 and J usage is TRBJ2-1; TRBD1 matches 10 bases. Germline V gene sequence: CDR1 SSHAT, CDR2 FNYEAQ (reference sequence). The CDR3 length is 15 residues.

This clonotype was recorded at least ten times. The chain combines TRBV5-8 with TRBJ1-1, with no clear D. CDR1 and CDR2 (germline): SGHTS, YDEGEE. The length of the CDR3 is 14 residues. V was trimmed by 0 bases and J by 1 base, leaving 7 bases between them. CDR3 amino acids: CASSLEPGNTEAFF. CDR3 DNA: TGTGCCAGCAGCTTGGAGCCCGGGAACACTGAAGCTTTCTTT.

The V call is TRBV10-3, the J call TRBJ2-3; the D is unclear. The CDR3 runs 11 residues. With 10 bases removed from V and 2 bases from J, the gap between germline ends came to 7 bases. CDR1 and CDR2 from the germline V gene are ENHRY and SYGVKD. In DNA form, the CDR3 reads TGTGCCACCACTCACACAGATACGCAGTATTTT. This translates into CATTHTDTQYF.

This clonotype has just a few counts. CDR3 region: CASSSGLAGGVHEQFF. The CDR3 DNA sequence: TGCGCCAGCAGCTCTGGACTAGCGGGGGGCGTCCATGAGCAGTTCTTC. This chain uses TRBV5-1 with TRBJ2-1; 14 nucleotides agree with TRBD2. This CDR3 comprises 16 residues. The V gene's germline CDR1 is SGHRS and CDR2 YFSETQ. Trimming at V came to 3 bases and at J to 8 bases, leaving 7 bases not matched to a gene.

This clonotype came up many times. This rearrangement joins TRBV5-1 to TRBJ2-3; 7 bases fit TRBD1. With 2 bases clipped from V and 2 bases from J, the junction kept 2 bases outside the gene matches. The CDR3 totals 14 residues. Germline loops: CDR1 SGHRS, CDR2 YFSETQ. In DNA, the CDR3 is TGCGCCAGCAGCTTTGGACAGGACACAGATACGCAGTATTTT. This codes for CASSFGQDTDTQYF.

This clonotype has more than one count but fewer than ten. The genes are TRBV7-2 and TRBJ1-5; TRBD1 matches at 7 bases. In germline, CDR1 is SGHTA, CDR2 FQGNSA. CDR3 length: 16 amino acids. The trim removed 3 bases at V and 0 bases at J, leaving 5 bases unmatched. CDR3 nucleotides: TGTGCCAGCAGCTTCTTCGGGACAGATAGCAATCAGCCCCAGCATTTT. It specifies CASSFFGTDSNQPQHF.

The rearrangement uses TRBV6-5 and TRBJ1-2, with D tentatively TRBD1 (6 bases). V was clipped by 4 bases and J by 6 bases, with 15 bases between them. The CDR3 runs to 14 residues. Looked up from germline, CDR1 is MNHEY and CDR2 is SVGAGI. CDR3 region: CASSSKQGFNGYTF. CDR3 DNA sequence: TGTGCCAGCAGTTCGAAACAGGGATTTAATGGCTACACCTTC.

The CDR3 sequence is CSAKQDQGSPLHF. CDR3 coding DNA: TGCAGTGCTAAACAGGATCAAGGTTCACCCCTCCACTTT. V usage is TRBV20-1 and J usage is TRBJ1-6; weak D call: TRBD1 (5 bases). The CDR3 length is 13 residues. V was trimmed by 4 bases and J by 9 bases, leaving 13 bases between them. The germline CDR1 and CDR2 sequences are DFQATT and SNEGSKA (reference sequence).

This chain joins TRBV12-3 or TRBV12-4 and TRBJ1-1; D uncertain. The CDR3 totals 13 residues. V was shortened by 5 bases and J by 0 bases, with 7 bases between the two germline ends. CDR3 sequence reads: CASSPQLNTEAFF. CDR3 DNA sequence: TGTGCCAGCAGTCCGCAGTTGAACACTGAAGCTTTCTTT.

This clonotype was detected a few times. This chain joins TRBV7-2 and TRBJ2-3; perhaps TRBD2 as D (5 bases). Trimming stripped 5 bases from V and 6 bases from J, with 15 bases between. CDR1 is SGHTA and CDR2 is FQGNSA in the germline V gene. The CDR3 length is 14 residues. Written as DNA, the CDR3 is TGTGCCAGCAGCCCCCGGGCGGGCGGGGATACGCAGTATTTT. Translated: CASSPRAGGDTQYF.

With respect to this clonotype: An end of the junction does not agree with germline; a read error may underlie this. The V call is TRBV12-3 or TRBV12-4, the J call TRBJ2-7; D gene ambiguous. The CDR3 covers 12 residues. CDR3 loop: CASSLLLNELYF. The CDR3 DNA sequence: TGTGCCAGCAGTTTGCTCCTTAACGAGCTGTACTTC.

This clonotype was counted between two and nine times. The chain couples TRBV5-1 to TRBJ2-1; TRBD2 aligns across 7 bases. V gave up 6 bases and J gave up 5 bases; unmatched junction bases: 11. The germline CDR1 and CDR2 sequences are SGHRS and YFSETQ. This CDR3 contains 15 residues. The CDR3 nucleotides read TGCGCCAGCAACCCCAGCGGGGTAGGGGACAATGAGCAGTTCTTC. Translating gives CASNPSGVGDNEQFF.

The table lists this clonotype with a few counts. The J gene is TRBJ2-1, the V gene TRBV6-2 or TRBV6-3; D is ambiguous. The CDR3 extends over 15 amino acids. In germline, CDR1 is MNHEY, CDR2 SVGEGT. V was trimmed by 6 bases and J by 7 bases, leaving 19 bases between them. The CDR3 protein is CASRRALHSMNEQFF. The CDR3 coding sequence is TGTGCCAGCAGACGGGCCCTTCATTCTATGAATGAGCAGTTCTTC.

This clonotype has at least ten counts. J is TRBJ2-7 and V is TRBV5-1; 7 bases map to TRBD1. V shed 4 bases and J 6 bases; nucleotides not matched to a gene: 7. From germline, CDR1 is SGHRS and CDR2 YFSETQ. This CDR3 region has 13 residues. CDR3 nucleotides: TGCGCCAGCAGCAGGTCTTGGGACAGCGAGCAGTACTTC. It codes for CASSRSWDSEQYF.

This clonotype came up a few times. This sequence joins TRBV7-2 and TRBJ1-6; D remains ambiguous. V was clipped by 5 bases and J by 8 bases, with 10 bases between them. The CDR3 runs to 13 residues. Germline V gene sequence: CDR1 SGHTA, CDR2 FQGNSA. The CDR3 loop reads CASSLDSDSPLHF. CDR3 DNA sequence: TGTGCCAGCAGCCTGGATTCGGATTCACCCCTCCACTTT.

This clonotype was seen only a few times. V usage is TRBV4-1 and J usage is TRBJ2-4; possibly TRBD1 or TRBD2 for D (5 bases each). Trimming took 2 bases from V and 1 from J, leaving 18 bases between them. Looked up from germline, CDR1 is MGHRA and CDR2 is YSYEKL. The CDR3 spans 18 residues. CDR3 protein: CASSQKSRDPAAKNIQYF. CDR3 coding DNA: TGCGCCAGCAGCCAAAAAAGCCGGGACCCTGCGGCCAAAAACATTCAGTACTTC.

This clonotype was detected only a few times. The chain joins TRBV20-1 to TRBJ1-4; the D gene is possibly TRBD1 (5 bases). Germline values: CDR1 DFQATT, CDR2 SNEGSKA (reference sequence). This CDR3 is built from 15 residues. V was cut by 0 bases and J by 8 bases, with 16 bases left in between. Written as DNA, the CDR3 is TGCAGTGCTAGAGATCATCGGGGGTCTGACGAAAAACTGTTTTTT. Protein sequence: CSARDHRGSDEKLFF.

This clonotype was detected ten times or more. The rearrangement joins TRBV15 to TRBJ1-5, with D perhaps TRBD1 (6 bases). CDR1 and CDR2 (germline): LNHNV, YYDKDF (reference sequence). V lost 5 bases to trimming and J lost 6 bases, with 23 bases between them. This CDR3 has 17 amino acids. CDR3 nucleotides: TGTGCCACCAGCCGACCCCCCCTACAGGGAATAGGTCAGCCCCAGCATTTT. Amino acids: CATSRPPLQGIGQPQHF.

This clonotype was recorded a few times. The V call is TRBV12-3 or TRBV12-4, the J call TRBJ2-1; no clear D gene. Trimming took off 0 bases at V and 11 bases at J, with 5 bases between the two ends. CDR3 length: 11 amino acids. CDR3 in amino acids: CASSLAGQQFF. CDR3 DNA: TGTGCCAGCAGTTTAGCTGGGCAGCAGTTCTTC.

V usage is TRBV5-4 and J usage is TRBJ1-1; maybe TRBD1 (6 bases). The length of the CDR3 is 15 residues. Trimming pared 4 bases from V and 3 bases from J, leaving 16 bases between. Germline lookup yields CDR1 SGHNT and CDR2 YYREEE (reference sequence). CDR3 bases: TGTGCCAGCAGCGATTGGACAGCTAAGCACACTGAAGCTTTCTTT. Protein sequence: CASSDWTAKHTEAFF.

The V and J genes are TRBV7-2 and TRBJ1-6; 7 bases map to TRBD1. Germline CDR1 SGHTA, CDR2 FQGNSA. This CDR3 comprises 15 residues. V shed 5 bases, J shed 7 bases, and the junction held 8 bases outside the gene matches. The CDR3 is CASSRSGQRNSPLHF. CDR3 DNA: TGTGCCAGCAGCCGCTCGGGACAGAGAAATTCACCCCTCCACTTT.

This chain joins TRBV4-1 and TRBJ2-3; 11 nucleotides align to TRBD2. The CDR3 sequence is 15 residues long. J lost 6 bases, V lost 5 bases, and 7 bases had no gene match. Germline CDR1 reads MGHRA; CDR2 reads YSYEKL. CDR3 DNA sequence: TGCGCCAGCAGCTACAGTAGCGGGGGGGGCGATACGCAGTATTTT. Translated: CASSYSSGGGDTQYF.

This clonotype is a singleton in its sample. The chain is built from TRBV1 and TRBJ1-5. TRBV1 is a pseudogene segment. The CDR3 is 11 amino acids. The CDR3 loop reads CASSHDTPLHF. The CDR3 bases are TGCGCCAGCAGCCACGACACACCCCTGCATTTT.

The sample holds a few counts of this clonotype. This rearrangement joins TRBV7-2 to TRBJ2-3; 7 bases match TRBD2. The CDR3 totals 14 residues. After removal of 4 bases from V and 2 bases from J, the junction contained 3 bases not matched to a gene. Germline V gene sequence: CDR1 SGHTA, CDR2 FQGNSA. CDR3 sequence reads: CASSSSGATDTQYF. As DNA, the CDR3 is TGTGCCAGCAGCTCAAGCGGGGCCACAGATACGCAGTATTTT. The full variable domain, rest sourced from reference TRBV7-2 and TRBJ2-3, is GAGVSQSPSNKVTEKGKDVELRCDPISGHTALYWYRQSLGQGLEFLIYFQGNSAPDKSGLPSDRFSAERTGGSVSTLTIQRTQQEDSAVYLCASSSSGATDTQYFGPGTRLTVL.